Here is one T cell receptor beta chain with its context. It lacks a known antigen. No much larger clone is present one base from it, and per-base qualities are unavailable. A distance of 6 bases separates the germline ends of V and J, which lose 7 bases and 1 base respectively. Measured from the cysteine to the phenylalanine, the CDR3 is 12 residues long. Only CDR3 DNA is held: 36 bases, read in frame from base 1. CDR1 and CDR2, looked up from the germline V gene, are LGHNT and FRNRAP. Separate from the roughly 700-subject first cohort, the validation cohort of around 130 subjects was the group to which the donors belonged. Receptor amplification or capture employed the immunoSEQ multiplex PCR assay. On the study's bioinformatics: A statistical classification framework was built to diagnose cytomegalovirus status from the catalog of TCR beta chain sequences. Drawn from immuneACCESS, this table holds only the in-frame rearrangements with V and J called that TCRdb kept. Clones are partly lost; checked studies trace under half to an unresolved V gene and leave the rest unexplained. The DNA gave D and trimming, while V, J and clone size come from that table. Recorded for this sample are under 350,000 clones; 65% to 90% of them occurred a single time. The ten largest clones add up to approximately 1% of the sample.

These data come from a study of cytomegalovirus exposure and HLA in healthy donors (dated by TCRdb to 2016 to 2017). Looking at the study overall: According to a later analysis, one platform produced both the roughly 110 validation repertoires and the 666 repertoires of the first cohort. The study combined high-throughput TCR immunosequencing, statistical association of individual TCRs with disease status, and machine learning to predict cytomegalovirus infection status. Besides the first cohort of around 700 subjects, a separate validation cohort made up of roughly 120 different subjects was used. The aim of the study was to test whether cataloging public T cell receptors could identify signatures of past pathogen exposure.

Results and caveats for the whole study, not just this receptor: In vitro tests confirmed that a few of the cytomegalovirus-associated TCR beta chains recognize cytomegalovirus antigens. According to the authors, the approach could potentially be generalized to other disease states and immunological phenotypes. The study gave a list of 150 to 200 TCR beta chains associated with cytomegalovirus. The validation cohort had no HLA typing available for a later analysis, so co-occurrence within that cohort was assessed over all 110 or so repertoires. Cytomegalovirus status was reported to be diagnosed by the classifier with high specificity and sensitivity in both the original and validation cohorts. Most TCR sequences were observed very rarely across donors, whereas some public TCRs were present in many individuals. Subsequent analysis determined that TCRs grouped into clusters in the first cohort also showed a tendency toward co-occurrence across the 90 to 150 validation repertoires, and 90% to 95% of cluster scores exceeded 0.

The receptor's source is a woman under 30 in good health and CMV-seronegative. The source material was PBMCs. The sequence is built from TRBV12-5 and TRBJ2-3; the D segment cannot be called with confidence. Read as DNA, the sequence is TGTGCTAGTGCCTTCCGCACAGATACGCAGTATTTT. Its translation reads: CASAFRTDTQYF.